The source of this T cell receptor beta chain is a study of blood T cell repertoires in COVID-19. About the study: COVID-19 samples collected from the United States, Italy and Spain covered acute and convalescent phases.

CDR1 and CDR2 from the germline V gene are MNHEY and SMNVEV (reference sequence). V was pared by 8 bases and J by 6 bases, with 19 bases between. The CDR3 is made up of 14 amino acids. Participants came from fewer than 25 US areas, aged roughly 18 to 90 years. Each participant's cohort was designated according to participant-reported clinical history. Symptom resolution, clearance, or two negative PCRs marked donors in Cohort 3 as recovered. Some clones are missing from TCRdb's copy, which holds only in-frame ones; the method was immunoSEQ multiplex PCR. Here the sample spans 150,000 to 200,000 clones, about nine tenths being singletons.

Material for sequencing was PBMCs or T cells enriched from blood (not recorded which). This chain joins TRBV27 and TRBJ1-2, with D possibly being TRBD1 (6 bases). This clonotype was obtained from a woman in her 30s who had recovered from COVID-19. CDR3 loop: CASGGGHSGDGYTF. The CDR3 coding sequence is TGTGCCAGCGGCGGGGGCCATTCGGGGGATGGCTACACCTTC.